This TCR beta chain came from a study of identical twins. TCRdb recomputed calls from the 5' RACE reads with MiXCR, one row per CDR3 protein. Here the sample spans 750,000 to 950,000 distinct CDR3 sequences, more than 9% being singletons. This CDR3 is 12 amino acids long. Looked up from germline, CDR1 is MNHEY and CDR2 is SVGAGI. The V and J ends lost 7 bases and 7 bases respectively, with 13 bases between them. The sample holds a few counts of this clonotype. Antigen unknown. All of the donors were Caucasians in good health. General study points: Part of the zero-insertion signal could reflect confounding by invariant MAIT and iNKT cells. An excess of low generation probability was shown by twin-shared out-of-frame alpha sequences.

These same data were also listed under a study on yellow fever vaccine responses in identical twins.

The source is a woman under 30 in good health. The sample consisted of PBMCs. The chain carries TRBV6-5 and TRBJ2-5, with D perhaps being TRBD1 or TRBD2 (5 bases each). This chain's CDR3 is CASKGPGLTQYF. The CDR3 bases are TGTGCCAGCAAGGGACCGGGTTTGACCCAGTACTTC.